This TCR beta chain was recorded in a study of T cell clonality in common variable immunodeficiency. Whole-study results and caveats: Common variable immunodeficiency TCR beta sequences reportedly had fewer deletions and N-nucleotide insertions. TCRbeta clonality was increased in CVID versus healthy controls. Fewer TCRbeta clones were shared among CVID subjects than controls.

Assay: immunoSEQ multiplex PCR; the TCRdb copy retains only in-frame clones and omits some. The sample holds about 60,000 clones, and no clone turns up only once. V lost 1 base and J 2 bases, leaving 6 bases between the germline ends. This CDR3 contains 13 residues. Germline loops: CDR1 SGHRS, CDR2 YFSETQ. In its sample, this clone was seen many times. The antigen is not known. The CDR3 end lies 3 residues beyond the end of the read and is filled in from the germline J gene. This chain uses TRBV5-1 with TRBJ1-1; D is undetermined. The receptor was isolated from a person between 18 and 75 years old in good health. The sample consisted of peripheral blood mononuclear cells. The CDR3 loop reads CASSLNRNTEAFF. CDR3 bases read: TGCGCCAGCAGCTTGAATAGAAACACTGAA.